This passage covers 6 T cell receptor beta chains from one sample sequenced in a study of shared clonotypes between healthy human individuals. Assay used: immunoSEQ multiplex PCR; TCRdb lists only in-frame clones, some missing. The profile shows just over 2,000,000 clones, approximately 95% of them singletons. Material: naive CD4+ T cells sorted from blood. Subset defined: CD45RA+ positively selected. The receptors were sampled from a man aged 18 to 35 in good health.

The chain couples TRBV7-2 to TRBJ2-7, with a tentative D call TRBD1 (5 bases). The CDR3 length is 13 residues. V lost 4 bases to trimming and J lost 9 bases, with 16 bases between them. Germline CDR1 SGHTA, CDR2 FQGNSA. The DNA of the CDR3 is TGTGCCAGCAGCTCCGGACACCAGACGGGGCAGTACTTC. Its protein product is CASSSGHQTGQYF.

The rearrangement links TRBV5-4 to TRBJ2-7; D call uncertain. V gave up 4 bases and J gave up 7 bases, with 12 bases separating them. The CDR3 consists of 12 residues. CDR1 and CDR2 (germline): SGHNT, YYREEE (reference sequence). The CDR3 DNA reads TGTGCCAGCAGCCATGATTCTTCGGAGCAGTACTTC. Translation: CASSHDSSEQYF. Using reference TRBV5-4 and TRBJ2-7 for the parts outside the CDR3, the full variable domain is ETGVTQSPTHLIKTRGQQVTLRCSSQSGHNTVSWYQQALGQGPQFIFQYYREEENGRGNFPPRFSGLQFPNYSSELNVNALELDDSALYLCASSHDSSEQYFGPGTRLTVT.

The chain employs TRBV10-3 and TRBJ1-5; 7 bases line up with TRBD1. Germline CDR1 is ENHRY and CDR2 is SYGVKD. J was trimmed by 1 base and V by 7 bases; bases with no gene match: 4. The CDR3 has 14 residues. As DNA, the CDR3 is TGTGCCATCAAAGACAGGGAGAGCAATCAGCCCCAGCATTTT. It yields the protein CAIKDRESNQPQHF.

The V and J genes are TRBV30 and TRBJ2-7, with 7 bases aligning to TRBD2. Germline assignment: CDR1 GTSNPN and CDR2 SVGIG (reference sequence). The CDR3 spans 13 residues. J was trimmed by 3 bases and V by 2 bases; bases with no gene match: 4. The CDR3 nucleotides are TGTGCCTGGAGTTCTGCTAGCGGCTACGAGCAGTACTTC. Translated, it gives CAWSSASGYEQYF.

The V call is TRBV7-8, the J call TRBJ1-6; D gene unclear. CDR3 size: 13 residues. Germline CDR1 and CDR2: SGHVS and FQNEAQ. Trimming left V 5 bases short and J 10 bases short, with 12 bases between. The CDR3 here is CASSADGRSPLHF. The CDR3 DNA reads as TGTGCCAGCAGCGCGGACGGCAGATCACCCCTCCACTTT.

This chain joins TRBV2 and TRBJ2-7, with TRBD2 as a possible D gene (6 bases). Trimming stripped 8 bases from V and 0 bases from J, with 14 bases between. This CDR3 has 14 amino acids. The germline V gene encodes CDR1 SNHLY and CDR2 FYNNEI. The CDR3 loop is CASELGDSSYEQYF. CDR3 sequence (DNA): TGTGCCAGCGAGCTCGGGGACTCCTCCTACGAGCAGTACTTC.